The 29 T cell receptor beta chains below all came from one sample that was sequenced in a study of identical twins. Via MiXCR, TCRdb re-called the 5' RACE reads, giving one row per CDR3 protein. The profile shows 500,000 to 700,000 distinct CDR3 sequences, around 7.5% of them singletons. This same sample was also taken into another study, of yellow fever vaccine responses in identical twins.

Sequencing was done on a sample of PBMCs. These receptors all come from a woman aged 18 to 35 in good health.

This clonotype came up many times. V is TRBV12-3 or TRBV12-4 and J is TRBJ1-2, with D perhaps matching TRBD1 (5 bases). The CDR3 runs 15 residues. V lost 2 bases to trimming and J lost 8 bases, with 18 bases between them. This CDR3 is CASSLSDSGSGGYTF. The CDR3 coding sequence is TGTGCCAGCAGTTTAAGCGACAGCGGTTCGGGGGGCTACACCTTC.

This clonotype was observed a handful of times. This chain uses TRBV3-1 with TRBJ2-5; possible D gene TRBD1, 5 bases. The CDR3 runs to 15 residues. Germline-derived CDR1 and CDR2 are LGHDT and YNNKEL (reference sequence). The V end lost 6 bases, the J end lost 0 bases, and 14 bases lay between the germline ends. CDR3 loop: CASRQRGRYQETQYF. CDR3 DNA sequence: TGTGCCAGCAGACAAAGGGGTAGATACCAAGAGACCCAGTACTTC.

This clonotype was observed many times. The chain couples TRBV29-1 to TRBJ2-1; either TRBD1 or TRBD2 may fit D (5 bases each). The CDR3 spans 13 residues. V lost 6 bases and J lost 7, with 16 bases in between. CDR1 and CDR2 from the germline V gene are SQVTM and ANQGSEA. CDR3 coding DNA: TGCAGCGTGGTATCCAGATGGGGGAATGAGCAGTTCTTC. As protein: CSVVSRWGNEQFF.

The genes are TRBV7-2 and TRBJ1-4; no firm D call. V lost 2 bases and J 4 bases, leaving 14 bases between the germline ends. The CDR3 covers 16 residues. Germline CDR1 is SGHTA and CDR2 is FQGNSA. CDR3 in DNA: TGTGCCAGCAGCTTAAGGACTCCTGGCTATAATGAAAAACTGTTTTTT. This gives the protein CASSLRTPGYNEKLFF.

This clonotype was counted at least ten times. This rearrangement joins TRBV20-1 to TRBJ1-4; D is undetermined. The CDR3 covers 13 residues. Trimming took off 3 bases at V and 7 bases at J, with 12 bases between the two ends. Germline assignment: CDR1 DFQATT and CDR2 SNEGSKA (reference sequence). In DNA form, the CDR3 reads TGCAGTGCTAGGGCGCAGGCAGGTGAAAAACTGTTTTTT. It encodes CSARAQAGEKLFF.

The chain carries TRBV20-1 and TRBJ1-2, with D unclear. The ends were cut back, 2 bases at V and 3 bases at J, with 10 bases in the middle. Germline V CDR1 and CDR2: DFQATT, SNEGSKA (reference sequence). CDR3 length: 13 amino acids. The CDR3 DNA sequence: TGCAGTGCTAGAACTGGGTACGACTATGGCTACACCTTC. It specifies CSARTGYDYGYTF.

This clonotype has more than one count but fewer than ten. This sequence joins TRBV10-3 and TRBJ2-3, with 16 bases that match TRBD2. The junction had 10 bases not matched to a gene; V was cut back by 6 bases and J by 4 bases. This CDR3 has 18 amino acids. Germline V gives CDR1 ENHRY, CDR2 SYGVKD. The CDR3, as DNA: TGTGCCATCAGGCCCGGGACTAGCGGGGGGGCCCGCTCAGATACGCAGTATTTT. Its translation is CAIRPGTSGGARSDTQYF.

At least ten counts were recorded for this clonotype. The CDR3 DNA reads TGCGCCAGCAGCTTGGCCGCCGGGGGGGTTAACAATGAGCAGTTCTTC. The encoded protein is CASSLAAGGVNNEQFF. V usage is TRBV5-1 and J usage is TRBJ2-1; 8 nucleotides line up with TRBD2. Germline-derived CDR1 and CDR2 are SGHRS and YFSETQ. V was clipped by 0 bases and J by 5 bases; unmatched bases: 7. The CDR3 contains 16 residues.

This clonotype was found a few times. The genes are TRBV28 and TRBJ2-1; D is possibly TRBD2 (5 bases). This CDR3 is built from 16 residues. CDR1 and CDR2 (germline): MDHEN, SYDVKM. The V end lost 2 bases, the J end lost 0 bases, and 11 bases lay between the germline ends. CDR3 nucleotides: TGTGCCAGCAGTTTAATCGGACTTGGCTCCTACAATGAGCAGTTCTTC. It translates to CASSLIGLGSYNEQFF.

The chain has TRBV5-4 and TRBJ2-5; 8 bases map to TRBD1. The CDR3 loop spans 15 amino acids. The V segment lost 0 bases and the J segment 5 bases; nucleotides outside the gene matches: 6. In germline, CDR1 is SGHNT, CDR2 YYREEE (reference sequence). The CDR3 spells CASSLGTGFEETQYF. The CDR3 bases are TGTGCCAGCAGCTTGGGGACAGGGTTCGAGGAGACCCAGTACTTC.

The CDR3 loop reads CSVEDRTGTLYGYTF. The CDR3 nucleotides read TGCAGCGTTGAAGACCGGACAGGGACCCTCTATGGCTACACCTTC. The chain links TRBV29-1 to TRBJ1-2; 8 nucleotides align to TRBD1. This CDR3 is 15 amino acids long. The trim removed 0 bases at V and 4 bases at J, leaving 7 bases unmatched. CDR1 SQVTM and CDR2 ANQGSEA come from the germline V gene.

This clonotype was counted many times. The chain carries TRBV6-4 and TRBJ2-7, with D perhaps TRBD2 (6 bases). Trimming shortened V by 0 bases and J by 6 bases, and 6 bases separated the two germline ends. There are 12 residues in the CDR3. Germline lookup yields CDR1 MRHNA and CDR2 SNTAGT. CDR3 protein: CASSDSGGEQYF. CDR3 DNA sequence: TGTGCCAGCAGTGACTCGGGGGGCGAGCAGTACTTC.

The table lists this clonotype with many counts. V usage is TRBV28 and J usage is TRBJ2-1; maybe TRBD2 (6 bases). V lost 3 bases, J lost 5 bases, and 11 bases lay in between. The CDR3 covers 14 residues. Per germline, CDR1 MDHEN and CDR2 SYDVKM. CDR3 residues: CASSFGGVHNEQFF. The CDR3 nucleotides are TGTGCCAGCAGTTTCGGGGGTGTACACAATGAGCAGTTCTTC.

This clonotype has a count of ten or more. The chain links TRBV5-6 to TRBJ2-1, with D possibly matching TRBD2 (5 bases). This CDR3 is 13 amino acids long. V was clipped by 0 bases and J by 6 bases, with 7 bases between them. Germline-derived CDR1 and CDR2 are SGHDT and YYEEEE. The CDR3, as DNA: TGTGCCAGCAGCTTGGGAGGGTCCAATGAGCAGTTCTTC. Translation gives CASSLGGSNEQFF.

The CDR3 coding sequence is TGTGCCAGCAGTGAAGGAACAGGGCGCGGTCAGCCCCAGCATTTT. This codes for CASSEGTGRGQPQHF. This chain uses TRBV6-1 with TRBJ1-5; D is possibly TRBD1 (6 bases). V was cut by 1 base and J by 6 bases, with 13 bases left in between. Germline V gene data show CDR1 as MNHNS and CDR2 as SASEGT. The CDR3 consists of 15 residues.

The rearrangement joins TRBV6-4 to TRBJ1-4, with 7 bases that match TRBD1. V gave up 3 bases and J gave up 7 bases; unmatched junction bases: 5. The CDR3 has 14 amino acids. Germline V lookup: CDR1 MRHNA, CDR2 SNTAGT. CDR3 sequence reads: CASSERTGREKLFF. CDR3 DNA: TGTGCCAGCAGTGAGCGGACAGGTCGTGAAAAACTGTTTTTT.

This clonotype was seen more than once but under ten times. The chain combines TRBV7-2 with TRBJ2-1; TRBD2 aligns across 10 bases. The CDR3 totals 16 residues. Germline CDR1 SGHTA, CDR2 FQGNSA. V shed 0 bases, J shed 9 bases, and the junction held 8 bases outside the gene matches. The CDR3 protein is CASSLAASGGMGEQFF. In nucleotides, the CDR3 is TGTGCCAGCAGCTTAGCCGCTAGCGGGGGAATGGGTGAGCAGTTCTTC. Variable domain in full (rest from reference TRBV7-2 and TRBJ2-1): GAGVSQSPSNKVTEKGKDVELRCDPISGHTALYWYRQSLGQGLEFLIYFQGNSAPDKSGLPSDRFSAERTGGSVSTLTIQRTQQEDSAVYLCASSLAASGGMGEQFFGPGTRLTVL.

The chain carries TRBV12-3 or TRBV12-4 and TRBJ2-1; D gene ambiguous. This CDR3 region has 13 residues. V was trimmed by 3 bases and J by 6 bases, leaving 9 bases between them. CDR3 in amino acids: CASSFKVGNEQFF. The CDR3 nucleotides are TGTGCCAGCAGTTTTAAGGTGGGCAATGAGCAGTTCTTC.

This clonotype has a handful of counts. CDR3 sequence reads: CASGDVLPGEQYF. CDR3 nucleotide sequence: TGTGCCAGCGGGGATGTCCTCCCGGGGGAGCAGTACTTC. V gene TRBV6-1 combines with J gene TRBJ2-7; D is possibly TRBD2 (5 bases). Trimming pared 8 bases from V and 7 bases from J, leaving 18 bases between. CDR1 and CDR2 (germline): MNHNS, SASEGT. The CDR3 covers 13 residues.

This clonotype was recorded many times. Relative to the germline gene, one junction end is altered; a read error may explain this. The chain joins TRBV12-3 or TRBV12-4 to TRBJ2-3, with 10 bases matching TRBD2. The CDR3 covers 14 residues. The CDR3 sequence is CASSLAGGRDTQYF. The CDR3 DNA sequence: TGTGCCAGCAGCTTAGCGGGGGGACGAGATACGCAGTATTTT.

This clonotype was counted ten times or more. The gene calls are TRBV24-1 and TRBJ2-7, with TRBD1 as a possible D gene (5 bases). The CDR3 sequence is 9 residues long. Germline V gene data show CDR1 as KGHDR and CDR2 as SFDVKD. The CDR3 loop is CGQGVEQYV. The CDR3, as DNA: TGTGGCCAGGGTGTCGAGCAGTACGTC.

The V gene is TRBV14, the J gene TRBJ2-1; the match to TRBD1 covers 9 bases. This CDR3 comprises 17 residues. Germline-derived CDR1 and CDR2 are SGHDN and FVKESK. V lost 1 base and J lost 8; bases outside the gene matches: 12. The CDR3 is CASSQVSWRTGEHEQFF. DNA for the CDR3: TGTGCCAGCAGCCAAGTAAGTTGGCGGACAGGGGAACATGAGCAGTTCTTC.

This clonotype has more than one count but fewer than ten. The chain is built from TRBV7-2 and TRBJ2-2, with 8 bases aligning to TRBD1. Germline V gene data show CDR1 as SGHTA and CDR2 as FQGNSA. Trimming took 3 bases from V and 6 from J; bases not matched to a gene: 6. This CDR3 region has 15 residues. The CDR3 DNA follows: TGTGCCAGCAGCTTCACAGGGGGTGTCTCCGGGGAGCTGTTTTTT. Its translation: CASSFTGGVSGELFF.

The V gene is TRBV2, the J gene TRBJ2-2; possible D gene TRBD2, 6 bases. The CDR3 spans 13 residues. Germline V gene sequence: CDR1 SNHLY, CDR2 FYNNEI. V was shortened by 7 bases and J by 8 bases, with 14 bases between the two germline ends. CDR3 in amino acids: CASTLTSIGELFF. The DNA for the CDR3 is TGTGCCAGCACCCTTACTAGCATAGGGGAGCTGTTTTTT. Looking up the rest from reference TRBV2 and TRBJ2-2 gives the full variable domain: EPEVTQTPSHQVTQMGQEVILRCVPISNHLYFYWYRQILGQKVEFLVSFYNNEISEKSEIFDDQFSVERPDGSNFTLKIRSTKLEDSAMYFCASTLTSIGELFFGEGSRLTVL.

This clonotype was detected a few times. The chain uses TRBV20-1 and TRBJ2-5; 8 nucleotides match TRBD2. Losses at the gene ends were 3 bases for V and 1 base for J; bases not matched to a gene: 7. Germline CDR1 is DFQATT and CDR2 is SNEGSKA (reference sequence). CDR3 size: 15 residues. The CDR3 region has the DNA TGCAGTGCTAGTAGGCGGGAGGCCCTCCAAGAGACCCAGTACTTC. Protein product: CSASRREALQETQYF.

This rearrangement joins TRBV4-1 to TRBJ1-1, with TRBD1 as a possible D gene (5 bases). This CDR3 spans 14 amino acids. Germline V CDR1 and CDR2: MGHRA, YSYEKL. The CDR3 region has the DNA TGCGCATCCCGAACGGACACCTTGAACACTGAAGCTTTCTTT. Translated, it gives CASRTDTLNTEAFF.

This clonotype has more than one count but fewer than ten. J is TRBJ2-1 and V is TRBV5-5; weak D call: TRBD2 (6 bases). This CDR3 spans 12 amino acids. The V end lost 4 bases, the J end lost 7 bases, and 9 bases lay between the germline ends. CDR1 is SGHKS and CDR2 is YYEKEE in the germline V gene (reference sequence). DNA for the CDR3: TGTGCCAGCAGCCGTAGCGGAAATGAGCAGTTCTTC. Its translation is CASSRSGNEQFF. Full variable domain (outside the CDR3, taken from reference TRBV5-5 and TRBJ2-1): DAGVTQSPTHLIKTRGQQVTLRCSPISGHKSVSWYQQVLGQGPQFIFQYYEKEERGRGNFPDRFSARQFPNYSSELNVNALLLGDSALYLCASSRSGNEQFFGPGTRLTVL.

This rearrangement joins TRBV6-5 to TRBJ1-5; the D is unclear. The CDR3 totals 12 residues. Deletions cut 10 bases from V and 0 bases from J, with 7 bases between. Germline CDR1 reads MNHEY; CDR2 reads SVGAGI. The CDR3 sequence is CATGNSNQPQHF. CDR3 nucleotides: TGTGCCACCGGGAATAGCAATCAGCCCCAGCATTTT.

This chain joins TRBV9 and TRBJ2-2; perhaps TRBD2 as D (7 bases). The CDR3 runs to 18 residues. V was cut by 2 bases and J by 4 bases, with 21 bases left in between. CDR1 and CDR2 (germline): SGDLS, YYNGEE. In nucleotides, the CDR3 is TGTGCCAGCAGCGTCCGTTCCCTGTTGGGGGGGCCCACCGGGGAGCTGTTTTTT. Its protein product is CASSVRSLLGGPTGELFF.